These 28 T cell receptor beta chains came from one sample sequenced in a study of blood T cell repertoires in COVID-19. The repertoire was sequenced with immunoSEQ multiplex PCR; TCRdb's copy has only in-frame clones and lacks some. The sample consists of 150,000 to 200,000 clones, 70% to 90% of them appearing once. The source material was peripheral blood. Receptors originate from a man between 60 and 75 years old with acute or convalescent COVID-19.

This clone was seen only once. The chain is built from TRBV2 and TRBJ2-7; possible D gene TRBD1, 7 bases. CDR3 size: 16 residues. Trimming stripped 11 bases from V and 1 base from J, with 24 bases between. Germline assignment: CDR1 SNHLY and CDR2 FYNNEI. CDR3 bases: TGTGCCCGCTGGGGCCTGGGGGGCAGGGGGTCCTACGAGCAGTACTTC. Translated: CARWGLGGRGSYEQYF.

The table lists this clone with a count of one. The chain combines TRBV6-5 with TRBJ2-7; a possible D gene is TRBD2 (6 bases). The CDR3 is 16 residues long. V was cut by 0 bases and J by 4 bases, with 16 bases left in between. Per germline, CDR1 MNHEY and CDR2 SVGAGI. CDR3 bases: TGTGCCAGCAGTTACTCGAAGGGTGGAGGGTTTTACGAGCAGTACTTC. This codes for CASSYSKGGGFYEQYF.

This chain connects TRBV7-2 to TRBJ1-3; D gene uncertain. Germline assignment: CDR1 SGHTA and CDR2 FQGNSA. Trimming pared 1 base from V and 0 bases from J, leaving 4 bases between. CDR3 size: 14 residues. CDR3: CASSLDSSGNTIYF. The CDR3 DNA reads TGTGCCAGCAGCTTAGATAGCTCTGGAAACACCATATATTTT.

The chain joins TRBV3-1 (or the pseudogene TRBV3-2) to TRBJ1-1; 8 bases agree with TRBD1. The CDR3 length is 13 residues. Germline lookup yields CDR1 LGHDT and CDR2 YNNKEL (reference sequence). After removal of 4 bases from V and 11 bases from J, the junction contained 9 bases not matched to a gene. The CDR3 DNA follows: TGTGCCAGCAGCCCCTTTTCAGGGGGCTTGGCTTTCTTT. Its translation: CASSPFSGGLAFF.

The chain joins TRBV14 to TRBJ1-2; D is unclear. The V end lost 4 bases, the J end lost 8 bases, and 17 bases lay between the germline ends. The CDR3 sequence is 14 residues long. Germline CDR1 reads SGHDN; CDR2 reads FVKESK. The chain's CDR3 is CASSPTDGRGGYTF. The CDR3 coding sequence is TGTGCCAGCAGCCCAACGGACGGGCGAGGGGGCTACACCTTC.

The rearrangement links TRBV3-1 (or the pseudogene TRBV3-2) to TRBJ1-6; D is ambiguous. CDR3 length equals 13 residues. V shed 3 bases and J shed 8 bases, with 8 bases lying between them. The germline gives CDR1 LGHDT, CDR2 YNNKEL (reference sequence). The DNA of the CDR3 is TGTGCCAGCAGCCAGGCGGAGGATTCACCCCTCCACTTT. It encodes CASSQAEDSPLHF.

CDR3 in DNA: TGCGCCAGCAGCCAAGACAGCGGGCCCCTGGGGACCCAGTACTTC. Translated, it gives CASSQDSGPLGTQYF. The chain joins TRBV4-3 to TRBJ2-5; a possible D gene is TRBD2 (6 bases). Trimming took off 0 bases at V and 7 bases at J, with 15 bases between the two ends. Germline V gene sequence: CDR1 LGHNA, CDR2 YSLEER. The length of the CDR3 is 15 residues.

V usage is TRBV5-1 and J usage is TRBJ1-3; D is undetermined. Deletions cut 4 bases from V and 2 bases from J, with 7 bases between. The germline gives CDR1 SGHRS, CDR2 YFSETQ. The CDR3 is 13 residues long. As DNA, the CDR3 is TGCGCCAGCAGCACAACGACTGGAAACACCATATATTTT. Amino acid sequence: CASSTTTGNTIYF.

V usage is TRBV24-1 and J usage is TRBJ2-1; TRBD2 matches at 10 bases. This CDR3 contains 19 residues. The germline CDR1 and CDR2 sequences are KGHDR and SFDVKD. Trimming removed 4 bases from V and 1 base from J; junction bases left unmatched: 12. CDR3 DNA sequence: TGTGCCACCAGTGAGTACGGGACTAGCGCAAACCCATCCTACAATGAGCAGTTCTTC. It specifies CATSEYGTSANPSYNEQFF.

This sequence joins TRBV28 and TRBJ2-1; TRBD1 matches at 7 bases. The J segment lost 8 bases and the V segment lost 4 bases, leaving 5 bases of the junction unmatched. The CDR3 runs to 13 residues. Germline CDR1 and CDR2: MDHEN and SYDVKM. CDR3 coding DNA: TGTGCCAGCAGTTACCTAGGGGGCCATGAGCAGTTCTTC. The encoded protein is CASSYLGGHEQFF.

This chain links TRBV6-5 with TRBJ2-7; TRBD1 matches 10 bases. The CDR3 runs to 14 residues. J lost 5 bases, V lost 6 bases, and 7 bases had no gene match. Germline CDR1 is MNHEY and CDR2 is SVGAGI. The CDR3 here is CASSPGQGVHEQYF. The CDR3 DNA reads as TGTGCCAGCAGCCCCGGACAGGGGGTCCACGAGCAGTACTTC.

The chain links TRBV6-1 to TRBJ2-7; 7 bases match TRBD1. There are 15 residues in the CDR3. In germline, CDR1 is MNHNS, CDR2 SASEGT. The V gene end was trimmed by 0 bases and the J gene end by 2 bases; junction bases not matched to a gene: 4. CDR3 DNA sequence: TGTGCCAGCAGTGAAGCGGGCAGGGGGACCTACGAGCAGTACTTC. Amino acid sequence: CASSEAGRGTYEQYF.

This clone was detected only a few times. The junction departs from germline at one end; a sequencing error may be responsible. The rearrangement uses TRBV27 and TRBJ2-3, with TRBD1 matching over 9 bases. The CDR3 runs 13 residues. Germline V gene sequence: CDR1 MNHEY, CDR2 SMNVEV (reference sequence). CDR3 amino acids: CASRLSGTGPLSF. In nucleotides, the CDR3 is TGTGCCAGCAGACTTTCCGGGACAGGGCCGCTTAGTTTT.

The genes are TRBV28 and TRBJ2-7; 7 bases agree with TRBD2. The germline V gene has CDR1 MDHEN and CDR2 SYDVKM. V lost 5 bases, J lost 7 bases, and 20 bases stayed unmatched. The CDR3 length is 17 residues. CDR3 coding DNA: TGTGCCAGCAGTCCCGGAAGCGGGAAGGGTTTGGCGGGGGAGCAGTACTTC. Amino acid sequence: CASSPGSGKGLAGEQYF.

This chain joins TRBV9 and TRBJ1-2, with 8 bases identical to TRBD1. The V segment lost 4 bases and the J segment 3 bases; nucleotides outside the gene matches: 8. Per germline, CDR1 SGDLS and CDR2 YYNGEE. The CDR3 is 15 amino acids. Here the CDR3 reads CASSFNRGGDYGYTF. The CDR3 DNA follows: TGTGCCAGCAGCTTTAACAGGGGGGGAGACTATGGCTACACCTTC. Looking up the rest from reference TRBV9 and TRBJ1-2 gives the full variable domain: DSGVTQTPKHLITATGQRVTLRCSPRSGDLSVYWYQQSLDQGLQFLIQYYNGEERAKGNILERFSAQQFPDLHSELNLSSLELGDSALYFCASSFNRGGDYGYTFGSGTRLTVV.

The gene calls are TRBV27 and TRBJ2-1; D is ambiguous. V shed 2 bases and J shed 8 bases, with 10 bases lying between them. Germline CDR1 reads MNHEY; CDR2 reads SMNVEV (reference sequence). The CDR3 runs to 13 residues. The CDR3 loop reads CASSLKAAHEQFF. DNA of the CDR3: TGTGCCAGCAGTTTAAAAGCCGCACATGAGCAGTTCTTC.

The V and J genes are TRBV28 and TRBJ1-5, with D tentatively TRBD1 (6 bases). V dropped 4 bases and J dropped 4 bases, with 17 bases sitting between them. Germline V gene lookup returns CDR1 MDHEN and CDR2 SYDVKM. The CDR3 contains 16 residues. CDR3 coding DNA: TGTGCCAGCAGTTCACTCGGGGATGGACAGAATCAGCCCCAGCATTTT. This encodes CASSSLGDGQNQPQHF.

The CDR3, as DNA: TGTGCCAGCAGTACACCCAGGGGACTAGCGGAAAGCACAGATACGCAGTATTTT. Its protein product is CASSTPRGLAESTDTQYF. The gene calls are TRBV2 and TRBJ2-3, with 11 bases fitting TRBD2. J lost 0 bases, V lost 5 bases, and 10 bases had no gene match. Germline-derived CDR1 and CDR2 are SNHLY and FYNNEI. The CDR3 loop spans 18 amino acids.

This clone was detected only a few times. The chain joins TRBV19 to TRBJ1-4, with TRBD1 identical over 7 bases. This CDR3 contains 14 residues. The germline V gene has CDR1 LNHDA and CDR2 SQIVND (reference sequence). Germline trimming cut 4 bases from V and 3 bases from J; bases unmatched to any gene: 2. CDR3 bases: TGTGCCAGTAGTAAGACAGGGCCTAATGAAAAACTGTTTTTT. Its translation: CASSKTGPNEKLFF.

V usage is TRBV9 and J usage is TRBJ2-7, with D maybe TRBD2 (5 bases). The V end was cut by 3 bases, the J end by 4 bases, with 11 bases between. The CDR3 extends over 13 amino acids. Germline-derived CDR1 and CDR2 are SGDLS and YYNGEE. In nucleotides, the CDR3 is TGTGCCAGCAGCGCCAGCGGTCAGTACGAGCAGTACTTC. Translating it yields CASSASGQYEQYF.

V gene TRBV6-6 combines with J gene TRBJ2-1; 11 bases are a match to TRBD2. Germline CDR1 is MNHNY and CDR2 is SVGAGI (reference sequence). Trimming at V came to 5 bases and at J to 3 bases, leaving 9 bases not matched to a gene. This CDR3 has 17 amino acids. CDR3 sequence: CASSLSGTSGIYNEQFF. DNA of the CDR3: TGTGCCAGCAGTCTATCTGGGACTAGCGGAATCTACAATGAGCAGTTCTTC.

The V and J genes are TRBV9 and TRBJ1-3; no clear D gene. The V end lost 4 bases, the J end lost 7 bases, and 9 bases lay between the germline ends. Germline V gives CDR1 SGDLS, CDR2 YYNGEE. CDR3 length: 12 amino acids. In DNA, the CDR3 is TGTGCCAGCAGCCCCCGACTTAACACCATATATTTT. This encodes CASSPRLNTIYF.

The chain joins TRBV11-3 to TRBJ2-2, with 15 bases fitting TRBD2. Germline values: CDR1 SGHNT, CDR2 YENEEA. The trim removed 5 bases at V and 4 bases at J, leaving 5 bases unmatched. The CDR3 is 17 residues long. The CDR3 reads CASSLGLAGGSTGELFF. In DNA form, the CDR3 reads TGTGCCAGCAGCCTGGGACTAGCGGGAGGTAGCACCGGGGAGCTGTTTTTT. Using reference TRBV11-3 and TRBJ2-2 for the parts outside the CDR3, the full variable domain is EAGVVQSPRYKIIEKKQPVAFWCNPISGHNTLYWYLQNLGQGPELLIRYENEEAVDDSQLPKDRFSAERLKGVDSTLKIQPAELGDSAVYLCASSLGLAGGSTGELFFGEGSRLTVL.

V is TRBV7-2 and J is TRBJ2-7; 9 nucleotides align to TRBD2. The germline gives CDR1 SGHTA, CDR2 FQGNSA. J lost 4 bases, V lost 5 bases, and 12 bases had no gene match. This CDR3 has 16 amino acids. CDR3 DNA: TGTGCCAGCAGCGCCCGACCTCCGGGACTAGCTTACGAGCAGTACTTC. This gives the protein CASSARPPGLAYEQYF.

This sequence joins TRBV19 and TRBJ1-1; the D is unclear. Trimming left V 7 bases short and J 0 bases short, with 12 bases between. This CDR3 has 14 amino acids. The germline V gene has CDR1 LNHDA and CDR2 SQIVND (reference sequence). Here the CDR3 reads CASKWEGLNTEAFF. The CDR3 coding sequence is TGTGCCAGTAAGTGGGAGGGATTGAACACTGAAGCTTTCTTT.

The sample holds a few counts of this clone. The rearrangement joins TRBV11-3 to TRBJ2-1; D not certain. The CDR3 covers 12 residues. From germline, CDR1 is SGHNT and CDR2 YENEEA. V was shortened by 3 bases and J by 5 bases, with 5 bases between the two germline ends. CDR3 sequence (DNA): TGTGCCAGCAGCTTTTTTAACAATGAGCAGTTCTTC. Translation: CASSFFNNEQFF.

This clone was observed a single time. The chain uses TRBV4-1 and TRBJ2-5; maybe TRBD2 (5 bases). This CDR3 comprises 13 residues. The germline V and J ends were trimmed by 7 bases and 1 base, with 10 bases remaining between them. CDR1 and CDR2 (germline): MGHRA, YSYEKL. The CDR3 nucleotides are TGCGCCAGCACCCCCAGCGGCCAAGAGACCCAGTACTTC. It is translated as CASTPSGQETQYF.

V gene TRBV28 combines with J gene TRBJ1-2, with a tentative D call TRBD1 (6 bases). The germline gives CDR1 MDHEN, CDR2 SYDVKM. The CDR3 totals 17 residues. Trimming took 5 bases from V and 7 from J, leaving 26 bases between them. CDR3 DNA sequence: TGTGCCAGCAGTCAATATCGGGGGGGCCCTAGGGTGAGTGGCTACACCTTC. Translated: CASSQYRGGPRVSGYTF.